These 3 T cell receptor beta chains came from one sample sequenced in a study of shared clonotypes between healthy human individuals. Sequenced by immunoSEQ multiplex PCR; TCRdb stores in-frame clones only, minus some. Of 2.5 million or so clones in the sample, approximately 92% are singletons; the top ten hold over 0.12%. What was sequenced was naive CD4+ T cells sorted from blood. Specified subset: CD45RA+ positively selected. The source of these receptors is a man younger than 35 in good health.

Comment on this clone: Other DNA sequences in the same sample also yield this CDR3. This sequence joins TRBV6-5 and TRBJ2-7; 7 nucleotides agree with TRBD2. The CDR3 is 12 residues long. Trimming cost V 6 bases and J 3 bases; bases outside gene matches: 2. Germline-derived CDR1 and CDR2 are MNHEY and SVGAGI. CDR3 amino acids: CASRGGSYEQYF. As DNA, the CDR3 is TGTGCCAGCAGGGGCGGGAGCTACGAGCAGTACTTC.

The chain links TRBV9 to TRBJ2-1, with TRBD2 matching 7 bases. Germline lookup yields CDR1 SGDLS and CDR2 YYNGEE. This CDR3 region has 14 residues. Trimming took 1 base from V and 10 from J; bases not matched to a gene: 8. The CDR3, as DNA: TGTGCCAGCAGCGTAAGCCCCTGGGGAGGGGAGCAGTTCTTC. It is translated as CASSVSPWGGEQFF.

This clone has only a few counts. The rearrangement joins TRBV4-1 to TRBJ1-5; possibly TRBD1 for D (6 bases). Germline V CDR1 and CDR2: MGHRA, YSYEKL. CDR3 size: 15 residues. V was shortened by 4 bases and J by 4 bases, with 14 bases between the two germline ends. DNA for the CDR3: TGCGCCAGCAGCCCCTCGGGGGCAGAGAATCAGCCCCAGCATTTT. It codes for CASSPSGAENQPQHF.